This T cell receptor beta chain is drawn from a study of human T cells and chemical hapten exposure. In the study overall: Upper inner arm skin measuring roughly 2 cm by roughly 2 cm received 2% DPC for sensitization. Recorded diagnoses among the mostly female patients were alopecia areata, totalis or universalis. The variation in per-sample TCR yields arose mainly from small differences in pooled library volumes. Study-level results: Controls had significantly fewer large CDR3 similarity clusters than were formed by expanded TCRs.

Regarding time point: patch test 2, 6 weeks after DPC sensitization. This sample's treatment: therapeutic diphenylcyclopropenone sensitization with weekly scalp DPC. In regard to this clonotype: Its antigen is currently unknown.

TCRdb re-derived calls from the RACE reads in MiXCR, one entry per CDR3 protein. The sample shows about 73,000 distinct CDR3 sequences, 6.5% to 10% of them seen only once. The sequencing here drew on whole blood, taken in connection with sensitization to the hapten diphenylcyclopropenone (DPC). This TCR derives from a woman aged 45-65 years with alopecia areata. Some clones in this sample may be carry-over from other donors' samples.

DNA of the CDR3: TGTGCCAGCAGTTCCGTAGGGACAGGGGGAAGCTATGGCTACACCTTC. Its translation is CASSSVGTGGSYGYTF. The gene calls are TRBV12-3 or TRBV12-4 and TRBJ1-2, with 11 bases lining up with TRBD1. V dropped 4 bases and J dropped 4; count of bases not matched to a gene: 8. The CDR3 totals 16 residues.